This record concerns one T cell receptor beta chain sequence. Its antigen is not known. Using immunoSEQ multiplex PCR, the repertoire was profiled, and TCRdb retains in-frame clones only, with some absent. The repertoire holds 63,000 or so clones, with roughly two thirds as singletons. The source of the sample is a study of vaccination effects on CD4 cells after COVID-19. Study-level background: Participants completed two doses of the BNT162b2 or mRNA-1273 vaccine. Two convalescent donors provided samples 16 days and one week before vaccination. Study-wide findings and caveats: Vaccine-induced new clones formed most post-vaccine spike-reactive clones in convalescents.

The V gene end was trimmed by 7 bases and the J gene end by 6 bases; junction bases not matched to a gene: 5. The CDR3 sequence is 13 residues long. The germline V gene encodes CDR1 SNHLY and CDR2 FYNNEI. Sequencing in the ViraFEST assay came after antigen-specific CD4+ T cells had been expanded with viral peptide pools, which were used to stimulate PBMC. CD4+ T cell isolation took place after about 11 days of culture. The person's infection with SARS-CoV-2, confirmed by PCR, took place between March and December 2020. Researchers reported culturing a few million PBMC in each well, adding approximately 10 IU/ml IL-2 and 10 ug/ml peptides.

The TCR sequence derives from a human donor who had a prior SARS-CoV-2 infection. The chain employs TRBV2 and TRBJ2-3, with TRBD1 matching 9 bases. The sequenced sample was CD4+ T cells from PBMCs cultured with HIV peptides, obtained before COVID-19 vaccination. The subset is: HIV-1 Nef peptide pool negative control/reference culture. This chain's CDR3 is CASTWTGADTQYF. DNA for the CDR3: TGTGCCAGCACCTGGACAGGGGCCGATACGCAGTATTTT.